A selection of T cell receptor beta chains follows, all from one sample in a study of identical twins. TCRdb fed the 5' RACE reads into MiXCR, producing one record per CDR3 protein. The sample lists around 280,000 distinct CDR3 sequences, approximately 8.5% seen once, with about 2.1% in the top ten. This sample was shared with a second study, whose subject was yellow fever vaccine responses in identical twins.

Sequencing was carried out using memory (CD45RO+) T cells sorted from blood. The receptors were sampled from a woman between 18 and 29 years old in good health. Both conserved end residues are part of each CDR3. D genes are given only for firm matches. Rows give clone size only sometimes, using once, few, many, or a class for an expanded clone.

v_call,d_call,j_call,clone_size,cdr3_nt,cdr3_aa
TRBV7-6,NA,TRBJ2-7,NA,TGTGCCAGCAGCTTAGGTGAACCCCCCTACGAGCAGTACTTC,CASSLGEPPYEQYF
TRBV25-1,TRBD2,TRBJ2-1,NA,TGTGCCAGCAGTGAACCCAGCGGGAGGATGTTCTTC,CASSEPSGRMFF
TRBV29-1,NA,TRBJ2-1,few,TGCAGCGTTGTCGAGAGATATAGGGGAGCTGAGCAGTTCTTC,CSVVERYRGAEQFF
TRBV7-8,NA,TRBJ1-3,few,TGTGCCAGCAGCCCGAGGATCAGCGGACACTCTGGAAACACCATATATTTT,CASSPRISGHSGNTIYF
TRBV29-1,NA,TRBJ2-4,many,TGCAGCGCAGGACCGTCGTCTTTCCTTCAGTACTTC,CSAGPSSFLQYF
TRBV5-1,NA,TRBJ2-3,many,TGCGCCAGCAGCTCCGGACAGCCGGCGGGCACAGATACGCAGTATTTT,CASSSGQPAGTDTQYF
TRBV7-3,NA,TRBJ1-1,NA,TGTGCCAGCAGCTCCCGTGGTAACACTGAAGCTTTCTTT,CASSSRGNTEAFF
TRBV6-2/TRBV6-3,NA,TRBJ2-5,NA,TGTGCCAGCAGTTACTATCCCGGAGGCGAGACCCAGTACTTC,CASSYYPGGETQYF
TRBV14,TRBD1,TRBJ2-7,NA,TGTGCCAGCAGCCAAGCAAGCGAGCATCTCAGGGGGCGGTACGAGCAGTACTTC,CASSQASEHLRGRYEQYF
TRBV5-1,NA,TRBJ1-1,NA,TGCGCCAGCAGCTTGGGACAGGCGTTAGTAAACACTGAAGCTTTCTTT,CASSLGQALVNTEAFF
TRBV5-1,NA,TRBJ2-5,NA,TGCGCCAGCAGCTTATATGAGACCCAGTACTTC,CASSLYETQYF
TRBV18,NA,TRBJ1-3,few,TGTGCCAGCTCACCACCGGGACACCAAGGCGGAAACACCATATATTTT,CASSPPGHQGGNTIYF
TRBV20-1,TRBD2,TRBJ2-1,NA,TGCAGTGCTAGCCCCGCTAGCGGTAACAATGAGCAGTTCTTC,CSASPASGNNEQFF
TRBV19,NA,TRBJ2-1,many,TGTGCCAGTAGTAGGCCAGGGGGAGGGCCCTACAATGAGCAGTTCTTC,CASSRPGGGPYNEQFF
TRBV12-3/TRBV12-4,NA,TRBJ1-3,many,TGTGCCAGCAGTCCAATCCTCAGGGAGGAAAGAAACACCATATATTTT,CASSPILREERNTIYF
TRBV20-1,NA,TRBJ2-1,NA,TGCAGTGCCCCGAAAGGAGGGTACAATGAGCAGTTCTTC,CSAPKGGYNEQFF
TRBV19,TRBD1,TRBJ1-5,few,TGTGCCAGTAGCCCAGGGGGCAACAGCAATCAGCCCCAGCATTTT,CASSPGGNSNQPQHF
TRBV20-1,NA,TRBJ1-1,few,TGCAGTGCTAGAGATTCCCGGAGCTTAAACACTGAAGCTTTCTTT,CSARDSRSLNTEAFF
TRBV19,NA,TRBJ2-3,NA,TGTGCCAGTTCGTCATCGGTGGAGGTGGATACGCAGTATTTT,CASSSSVEVDTQYF
TRBV28,TRBD2,TRBJ2-2,NA,TGTGCCAGCAGTTTCCTGGGGTTTCGGGAGGAGAACACCGGGGAGCTGTTTTTT,CASSFLGFREENTGELFF
TRBV29-1,TRBD2,TRBJ2-1,many,TGCAGCGTTGTCCTAGCGGGAGCTTACAATGAGCAGTTCTTC,CSVVLAGAYNEQFF
TRBV7-9,TRBD1,TRBJ1-2,NA,TGTGCCAGCAACGCACAAGGGGGCGGCGGCTACACCTTC,CASNAQGGGGYTF